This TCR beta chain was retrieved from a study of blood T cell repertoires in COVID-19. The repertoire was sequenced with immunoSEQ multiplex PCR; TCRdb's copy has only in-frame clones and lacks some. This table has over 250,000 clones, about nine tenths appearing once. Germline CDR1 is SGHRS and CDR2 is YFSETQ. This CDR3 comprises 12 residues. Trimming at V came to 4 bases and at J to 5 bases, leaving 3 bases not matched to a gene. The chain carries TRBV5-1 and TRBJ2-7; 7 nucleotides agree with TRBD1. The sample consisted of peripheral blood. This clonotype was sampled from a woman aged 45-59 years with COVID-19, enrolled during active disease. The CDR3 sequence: CASSTDRDEQYF. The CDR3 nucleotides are TGCGCCAGCAGCACCGACAGGGACGAGCAGTACTTC.